A single sample is the source of the 30 T cell receptor beta chains below, sequenced in a study of blood T cell repertoires in COVID-19. The assay was immunoSEQ multiplex PCR, and TCRdb's table has in-frame clones only and misses some. The profile shows 200,000 to 300,000 clones, 70% to 90% of them singletons. The sequenced sample consisted of peripheral blood. The source of these receptors is a man aged 50-59 years with acute or convalescent COVID-19.

This clone was found a few times. This chain uses TRBV5-1 with TRBJ2-1, with a possible D match to TRBD1 (6 bases). The CDR3 has 15 residues. Germline V gives CDR1 SGHRS, CDR2 YFSETQ. V dropped 2 bases and J dropped 9 bases, with 18 bases sitting between them. CDR3 coding DNA: TGCGCCAGCAGCTTCGGCCTCCGGACAGTTGTTGAGCAGTTCTTC. Translation gives CASSFGLRTVVEQFF.

This chain joins TRBV2 and TRBJ2-5, with 8 nucleotides matching TRBD1. J gave up 7 bases and V 4 bases, and 2 bases lay outside the gene matches. Looked up from germline, CDR1 is SNHLY and CDR2 is FYNNEI. CDR3 length: 12 amino acids. CDR3 region: CASSGTGRTQYF. The CDR3 bases are TGTGCCAGCAGTGGGACAGGGAGGACCCAGTACTTC.

This chain uses TRBV18 with TRBJ1-5, with 10 bases matching TRBD1. The CDR3 spans 16 residues. J was trimmed by 6 bases and V by 3 bases; bases with no gene match: 8. In germline, CDR1 is KGHSH, CDR2 LQKENI. The CDR3 protein is CASSPGRTGGTQPQHF. CDR3 coding DNA: TGTGCCAGCTCACCCGGCCGGACAGGGGGAACTCAGCCCCAGCATTTT.

The rearrangement joins TRBV6-5 to TRBJ1-2; a weak D match, TRBD1 (6 bases). Trimming removed 11 bases from V and 4 bases from J, with 11 bases in between. This CDR3 is 11 amino acids long. In germline, CDR1 is MNHEY, CDR2 SVGAGI. DNA of the CDR3: TGTGCCGGGGGCGGACTCTATGGCTACACCTTC. This encodes CAGGGLYGYTF.

Only one count was recorded for this clone. This chain joins TRBV5-4 and TRBJ1-1, with 8 bases aligning to TRBD1. V dropped 3 bases and J dropped 5; count of bases not matched to a gene: 6. The germline V gene encodes CDR1 SGHNT and CDR2 YYREEE (reference sequence). CDR3 length: 14 residues. The CDR3 spells CASSWRTGRTEAFF. CDR3 DNA: TGTGCCAGCAGCTGGAGGACAGGGAGGACTGAAGCTTTCTTT. Complete variable domain (other parts from reference TRBV5-4 and TRBJ1-1): ETGVTQSPTHLIKTRGQQVTLRCSSQSGHNTVSWYQQALGQGPQFIFQYYREEENGRGNFPPRFSGLQFPNYSSELNVNALELDDSALYLCASSWRTGRTEAFFGQGTRLTVV.

The chain uses TRBV23-1 and TRBJ2-1; 8 bases are shared with TRBD1. TRBV23-1 is known as an ORF, though its function is uncertain. V was clipped by 0 bases and J by 8 bases; unmatched bases: 9. CDR3 length: 16 residues. In nucleotides, the CDR3 is TGCGCCAGCAGTCAATCGGGCAGGGGGCCGCTGTATGAGCAGTTCTTC. It translates to CASSQSGRGPLYEQFF.

V usage is TRBV6-6 and J usage is TRBJ1-6; 7 bases match TRBD1. The ends lost 8 bases at V and 9 bases at J; junction bases unmatched: 7. Looked up from germline, CDR1 is MNHNY and CDR2 is SVGAGI (reference sequence). The CDR3 contains 13 residues. CDR3 nucleotide sequence: TGTGCCAGCGTTTTGGCAGGGGGTTCACCCCTCCACTTT. Translating gives CASVLAGGSPLHF.

The rearrangement joins TRBV10-1 to TRBJ2-3; 10 bases line up with TRBD2. With 4 bases clipped from V and 6 bases from J, the junction kept 10 bases outside the gene matches. Germline loops: CDR1 WNHNN, CDR2 SYGVQD (reference sequence). The CDR3 sequence is 16 residues long. The CDR3 coding sequence is TGCGCCAGCAGTGGAGGCACAAAGGGACTAGCGGATACGCAGTATTTT. This encodes CASSGGTKGLADTQYF.

The J gene is TRBJ1-6, the V gene TRBV5-1; 9 positions agree with TRBD1. V lost 5 bases and J lost 3; bases outside the gene matches: 9. Per the germline V gene, CDR1 is SGHRS and CDR2 is YFSETQ. This CDR3 comprises 17 residues. CDR3 in amino acids: CASRNIQGANYNSPLHF. The DNA of the CDR3 is TGCGCCAGCAGAAACATACAGGGGGCAAACTATAATTCACCCCTCCACTTT. Full variable domain (outside the CDR3, taken from reference TRBV5-1 and TRBJ1-6): KAGVTQTPRYLIKTRGQQVTLSCSPISGHRSVSWYQQTPGQGLQFLFEYFSETQRNKGNFPGRFSGRQFSNSRSEMNVSTLELGDSALYLCASRNIQGANYNSPLHFGNGTRLTVT.

V is TRBV5-1 and J is TRBJ1-1; a possible D gene is TRBD1 (6 bases). This CDR3 has 14 residues. Germline CDR1 reads SGHRS; CDR2 reads YFSETQ. Trimming removed 2 bases from V and 0 bases from J, with 8 bases in between. The CDR3 reads CASSFTGLNTEAFF. DNA for the CDR3: TGCGCCAGCAGCTTTACAGGGTTGAACACTGAAGCTTTCTTT. The full variable domain, in which reference TRBV5-1 and TRBJ1-1 provide the parts outside the CDR3, is KAGVTQTPRYLIKTRGQQVTLSCSPISGHRSVSWYQQTPGQGLQFLFEYFSETQRNKGNFPGRFSGRQFSNSRSEMNVSTLELGDSALYLCASSFTGLNTEAFFGQGTRLTVV.

The CDR3 region has the DNA TGTGCCAGCAGAGATGGGTCTACTATCCCCTCTGGAAACACCATATATTTT. This sequence encodes CASRDGSTIPSGNTIYF. V is TRBV28 and J is TRBJ1-3; D remains ambiguous. There are 17 residues in the CDR3. CDR1 and CDR2 from the germline V gene are MDHEN and SYDVKM. V was cut by 6 bases and J by 0 bases, with 18 bases left in between.

The chain links TRBV6-5 to TRBJ1-5; tentative D call: TRBD1 (6 bases). V lost 4 bases to trimming and J lost 2 bases, with 12 bases between them. CDR3 length equals 15 residues. The V gene's germline CDR1 is MNHEY and CDR2 SVGAGI. CDR3 protein: CASSLLAGGNQPQHF. In DNA, the CDR3 is TGTGCCAGCAGTTTACTGGCAGGGGGCAATCAGCCCCAGCATTTT.

This CDR3 reads CSVHSQGNEQFF. The CDR3 bases are TGCAGCGTCCATTCCCAGGGCAATGAGCAGTTCTTC. The V gene is TRBV29-1, the J gene TRBJ2-1; TRBD1 might be the D (5 bases). Germline lookup yields CDR1 SQVTM and CDR2 ANQGSEA. V was shortened by 6 bases and J by 6 bases, with 12 bases between the two germline ends. The CDR3 covers 12 residues.

This chain uses TRBV3-1 (or the pseudogene TRBV3-2) with TRBJ2-1; D is possibly TRBD1 (6 bases). The CDR3 totals 16 residues. Germline V CDR1 and CDR2: LGHDT, YNNKEL (reference sequence). With 4 bases removed from V and 1 base from J, the gap between germline ends came to 14 bases. The chain's CDR3 is CASSRVEGVSYNEQFF. In DNA form, the CDR3 reads TGTGCCAGCAGCCGAGTCGAGGGGGTATCCTACAATGAGCAGTTCTTC.

The chain recombines TRBV3-1 (or the pseudogene TRBV3-2) with TRBJ2-7; 7 nucleotides agree with TRBD1. This CDR3 region has 14 residues. Germline V CDR1 and CDR2: LGHDT, YNNKEL (reference sequence). Germline trimming cut 8 bases from V and 6 bases from J; bases unmatched to any gene: 13. CDR3 sequence (DNA): TGTGCCAGCGCGACAGGGCTCGAGATTGGCGAGCAGTACTTC. Encoded protein: CASATGLEIGEQYF.

The chain uses TRBV27 and TRBJ2-3, with a weak D call TRBD2 (6 bases). V shed 5 bases and J shed 5 bases, with 11 bases lying between them. Germline values: CDR1 MNHEY, CDR2 SMNVEV (reference sequence). CDR3 length: 13 residues. CDR3 nucleotide sequence: TGTGCCAGCAGTCCCTACGGGGGAGATACGCAGTATTTT. Translating it yields CASSPYGGDTQYF.

This rearrangement joins TRBV6-6 to TRBJ1-1; the D gene is possibly TRBD1 (5 bases). Germline CDR1 and CDR2: MNHNY and SVGAGI (reference sequence). V was cut by 6 bases and J by 0 bases, with 14 bases left in between. This CDR3 has 15 amino acids. DNA for the CDR3: TGTGCCAGCAGCCCACTCCGGGGGATGAACACTGAAGCTTTCTTT. The encoded protein is CASSPLRGMNTEAFF.

The rearrangement joins TRBV5-4 to TRBJ1-1, with a possible D match to TRBD1 (6 bases). V was trimmed by 5 bases and J by 7 bases, leaving 9 bases between them. The CDR3 has 11 residues. Germline CDR1 reads SGHNT; CDR2 reads YYREEE (reference sequence). The CDR3 coding sequence is TGTGCCAGCAGGGTCAGGGGTGAAGCTTTCTTT. This encodes CASRVRGEAFF.

This chain joins TRBV2 and TRBJ1-1; D gene unclear. V was shortened by 6 bases and J by 1 base, with 9 bases between the two germline ends. Germline lookup yields CDR1 SNHLY and CDR2 FYNNEI. This CDR3 has 13 residues. The CDR3 loop reads CASRIEGNTEAFF. Here the CDR3 DNA reads TGTGCCAGCAGGATCGAGGGGAACACTGAAGCTTTCTTT.

The chain couples TRBV7-2 to TRBJ2-1; TRBD2 matches at 7 bases. This CDR3 is 15 amino acids long. V was clipped by 5 bases and J by 2 bases; unmatched bases: 6. From germline, CDR1 is SGHTA and CDR2 FQGNSA. The CDR3 loop reads CASSTAGVPYNEQFF. The DNA of the CDR3 is TGTGCCAGCAGCACTGCGGGAGTTCCCTACAATGAGCAGTTCTTC. The full variable domain, with the rest looked up from reference TRBV7-2 and TRBJ2-1, is GAGVSQSPSNKVTEKGKDVELRCDPISGHTALYWYRQSLGQGLEFLIYFQGNSAPDKSGLPSDRFSAERTGGSVSTLTIQRTQQEDSAVYLCASSTAGVPYNEQFFGPGTRLTVL.

This chain uses TRBV9 with TRBJ1-6; D not certain. V lost 4 bases and J 9 bases, leaving 11 bases between the germline ends. In germline, CDR1 is SGDLS, CDR2 YYNGEE. CDR3 size: 13 residues. Written as DNA, the CDR3 is TGTGCCAGCAGCCCCGCGTCGAGTTCACCCCTCCACTTT. This gives the protein CASSPASSSPLHF.

The V call is TRBV10-3, the J call TRBJ2-2; 10 positions match TRBD1. There are 14 residues in the CDR3. Germline V lookup: CDR1 ENHRY, CDR2 SYGVKD. Trimming removed 8 bases from V and 7 bases from J; junction bases left unmatched: 7. This CDR3 reads CAIEGTGDGGELFF. In DNA, the CDR3 is TGTGCCATCGAAGGGACAGGGGATGGCGGGGAGCTGTTTTTT.

The rearrangement joins TRBV4-1 to TRBJ2-7; 8 bases agree with TRBD2. The CDR3 consists of 15 residues. Germline CDR1 and CDR2: MGHRA and YSYEKL. V trimming: 2 bases; J trimming: 3 bases; junction bases outside the gene matches: 6. The CDR3: CASSQIVTSDYEQYF. CDR3 coding DNA: TGCGCCAGCAGCCAAATAGTGACTAGCGACTACGAGCAGTACTTC.

The V gene is TRBV3-1 (or the pseudogene TRBV3-2), the J gene TRBJ1-2; 7 nucleotides align to TRBD1. Germline assignment: CDR1 LGHDT and CDR2 YNNKEL (reference sequence). The CDR3 is 12 residues long. Trimming at V came to 4 bases and at J to 5 bases, leaving 1 base not matched to a gene. The CDR3 protein is CASSLQGYGYTF. DNA for the CDR3: TGTGCCAGCAGCCTACAGGGGTATGGCTACACCTTC.

This clone has more than one count but fewer than ten. This chain uses TRBV5-4 with TRBJ2-5, with a weak D call TRBD1 (5 bases). V lost 0 bases to trimming and J lost 5 bases, with 5 bases between them. CDR3 length: 12 residues. From germline, CDR1 is SGHNT and CDR2 YYREEE (reference sequence). In nucleotides, the CDR3 is TGTGCCAGCAGCTTGGACAGGGAGACCCAGTACTTC. Protein sequence: CASSLDRETQYF.

The chain combines TRBV14 with TRBJ2-1; tentatively, D is TRBD1 (5 bases). This CDR3 has 15 residues. V lost 0 bases and J 5 bases, leaving 11 bases between the germline ends. Germline CDR1 SGHDN, CDR2 FVKESK. The CDR3 sequence: CASSQEQEWDNEQFF. CDR3 DNA: TGTGCCAGCAGCCAAGAACAGGAGTGGGACAATGAGCAGTTCTTC.

This sequence joins TRBV24-1 and TRBJ2-2, with TRBD1 matching 8 bases. Germline trimming cut 4 bases from V and 6 bases from J; bases unmatched to any gene: 6. This CDR3 is 15 amino acids long. The germline V gene encodes CDR1 KGHDR and CDR2 SFDVKD. The CDR3 region has the DNA TGTGCCACCAGTGACCCGAGACAGGGGTCCGGGGAGCTGTTTTTT. Its translation: CATSDPRQGSGELFF.

The chain has TRBV3-1 (or the pseudogene TRBV3-2) and TRBJ2-7; 11 bases map to TRBD2. The J segment lost 2 bases and the V segment lost 4 bases, leaving 4 bases of the junction unmatched. This CDR3 contains 15 residues. Germline V lookup: CDR1 LGHDT, CDR2 YNNKEL (reference sequence). Here the CDR3 reads CASSLFSGGAYEQYF. The CDR3 nucleotides are TGTGCCAGCAGCCTATTTAGCGGGGGGGCCTACGAGCAGTACTTC.

The chain recombines TRBV6-6 with TRBJ2-3; 7 bases agree with TRBD1. Germline V gene lookup returns CDR1 MNHNY and CDR2 SVGAGI (reference sequence). The J segment lost 7 bases and the V segment lost 7 bases, leaving 17 bases of the junction unmatched. CDR3 length: 16 amino acids. The CDR3 coding sequence is TGTGCCAGCACCCCAGGGGGTGCGGCCCCCCGGAATACGCAGTATTTT. Its translation is CASTPGGAAPRNTQYF.

There are a few counts of this clone. The chain couples TRBV6-5 to TRBJ1-1, with 7 bases fitting TRBD1. CDR1 MNHEY and CDR2 SVGAGI come from the germline V gene. The CDR3 covers 14 residues. Losses at the gene ends were 6 bases for V and 1 base for J; bases not matched to a gene: 5. CDR3 DNA sequence: TGTGCCAGCAGCCTGGGACAGAAGAACACTGAAGCTTTCTTT. Amino acids: CASSLGQKNTEAFF.